A single T cell receptor beta chain is shown here with its context. Its cognate antigen is unknown. This sample is drawn from a study of OX40 agonist ivuxolimab in advanced cancers. Study details: Mean age about 60 years, range about 20 to 90; nearly 85% male. Three patients responded partially, comprising one with hepatocellular carcinoma and two with cutaneous melanoma. Study-level results: Mean expanded clone counts were higher in CD8+ than CD4+ T cells. Compared with others, partial responders at 0.1-3.0 mg/kg displayed clonal expansion among the lowest.

Repertoires were generated with immunoSEQ multiplex PCR, while TCRdb's copy carries only in-frame clones and drops some. The sample lists around 76,000 clones; roughly 86% were seen once. Looked up from germline, CDR1 is SGHNT and CDR2 is YYREEE (reference sequence). The CDR3 consists of 13 residues. Trimming stripped 6 bases from V and 1 base from J, with 10 bases between. Here the sequenced sample was CD4+ or CD8+ T cells sorted from blood, taken in a trial of the OX40 agonist ivuxolimab. This TCR derives from an adult with an advanced solid tumor such as melanoma, head and neck, liver or kidney cancer. The rearrangement uses TRBV5-4 and TRBJ1-1, with D uncertain. This CDR3 reads CASIPHPNTEAFF. Here the CDR3 DNA reads TGTGCCAGCATCCCTCATCCGAACACTGAAGCTTTCTTT.